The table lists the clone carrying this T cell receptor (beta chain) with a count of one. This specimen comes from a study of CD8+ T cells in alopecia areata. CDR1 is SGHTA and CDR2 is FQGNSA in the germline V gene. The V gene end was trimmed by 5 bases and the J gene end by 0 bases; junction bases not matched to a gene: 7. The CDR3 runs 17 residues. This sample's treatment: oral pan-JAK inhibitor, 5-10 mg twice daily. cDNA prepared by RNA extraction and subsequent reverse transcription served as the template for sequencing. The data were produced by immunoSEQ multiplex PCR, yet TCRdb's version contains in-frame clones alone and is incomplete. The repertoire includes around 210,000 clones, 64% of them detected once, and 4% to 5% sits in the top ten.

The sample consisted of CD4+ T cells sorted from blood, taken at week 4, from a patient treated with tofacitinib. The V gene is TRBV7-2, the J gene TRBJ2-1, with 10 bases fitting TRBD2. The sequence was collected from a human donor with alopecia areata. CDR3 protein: CASSRSGGLDSYNEQFF. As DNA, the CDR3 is TGTGCCAGCAGCCGTAGCGGGGGGCTTGACTCCTACAATGAGCAGTTCTTC.